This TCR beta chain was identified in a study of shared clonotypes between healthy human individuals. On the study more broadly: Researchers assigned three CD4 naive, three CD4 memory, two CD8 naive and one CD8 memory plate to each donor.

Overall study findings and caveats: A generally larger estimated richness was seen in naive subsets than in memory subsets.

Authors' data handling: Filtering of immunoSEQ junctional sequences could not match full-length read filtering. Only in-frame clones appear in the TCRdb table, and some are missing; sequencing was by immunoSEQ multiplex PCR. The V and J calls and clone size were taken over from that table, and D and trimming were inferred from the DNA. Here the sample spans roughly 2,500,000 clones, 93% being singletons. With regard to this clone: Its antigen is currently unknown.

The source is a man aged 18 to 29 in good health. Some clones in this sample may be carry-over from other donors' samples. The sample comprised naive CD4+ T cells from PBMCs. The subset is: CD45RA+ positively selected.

As DNA, the CDR3 is TGTGCCAGCAACACGAGGGTACAGAATTCACCCCTCCACTTT. Translating it yields CASNTRVQNSPLHF. This chain uses TRBV28 with TRBJ1-6; D is undetermined. Looked up from germline, CDR1 is MDHEN and CDR2 is SYDVKM. The CDR3 covers 14 residues. Trimming cost V 7 bases and J 7 bases, with 14 bases left between them.